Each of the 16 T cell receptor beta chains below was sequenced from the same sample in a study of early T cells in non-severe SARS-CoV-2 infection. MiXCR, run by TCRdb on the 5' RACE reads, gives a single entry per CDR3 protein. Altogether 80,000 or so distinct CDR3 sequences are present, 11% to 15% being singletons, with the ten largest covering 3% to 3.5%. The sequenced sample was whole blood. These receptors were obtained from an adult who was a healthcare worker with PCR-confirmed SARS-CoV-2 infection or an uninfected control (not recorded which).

Here the CDR3 reads CASSLSYSNNEQFF. CDR3 bases: TGTGCCAGCAGCTTATCCTACTCGAACAATGAGCAGTTCTTC. This rearrangement joins TRBV11-2 to TRBJ2-1; D gene unclear. V was clipped by 2 bases and J by 5 bases, with 10 bases between them. Germline CDR1 is SGHAT and CDR2 is FQNNGV. This CDR3 has 14 residues.

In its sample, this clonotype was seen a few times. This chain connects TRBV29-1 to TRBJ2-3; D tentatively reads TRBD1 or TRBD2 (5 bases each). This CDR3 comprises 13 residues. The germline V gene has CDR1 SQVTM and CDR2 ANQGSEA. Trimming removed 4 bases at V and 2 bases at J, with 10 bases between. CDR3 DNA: TGCAGCGTTGTAGGGGAGTTCACAGATACGCAGTATTTT. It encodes CSVVGEFTDTQYF.

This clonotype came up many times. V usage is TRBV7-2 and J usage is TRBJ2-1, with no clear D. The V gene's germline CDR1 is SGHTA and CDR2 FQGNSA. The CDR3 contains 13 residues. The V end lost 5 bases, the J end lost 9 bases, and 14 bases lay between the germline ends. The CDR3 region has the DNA TGTGCCAGCAGCCGCAGCCTTTGGGGTGAGCAGTTCTTC. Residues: CASSRSLWGEQFF.

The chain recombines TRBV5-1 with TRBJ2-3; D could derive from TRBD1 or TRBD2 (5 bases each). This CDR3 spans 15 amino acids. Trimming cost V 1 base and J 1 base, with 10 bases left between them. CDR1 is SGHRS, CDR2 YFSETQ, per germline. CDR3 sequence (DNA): TGCGCCAGCAGCTTGCCAGGGAGCGGCACAGATACGCAGTATTTT. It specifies CASSLPGSGTDTQYF.

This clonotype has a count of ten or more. The CDR3 loop reads CASSQDLQGAFDTAKAFF. CDR3 nucleotides: TGCGCCAGCAGCCAAGATTTACAGGGGGCATTTGACACTGCCAAAGCTTTCTTT. The J gene is TRBJ1-1, the V gene TRBV4-1; 9 bases map to TRBD1. J gave up 9 bases and V 0 bases, and 17 bases lay outside the gene matches. CDR3 length equals 18 residues. Germline V gene sequence: CDR1 MGHRA, CDR2 YSYEKL.

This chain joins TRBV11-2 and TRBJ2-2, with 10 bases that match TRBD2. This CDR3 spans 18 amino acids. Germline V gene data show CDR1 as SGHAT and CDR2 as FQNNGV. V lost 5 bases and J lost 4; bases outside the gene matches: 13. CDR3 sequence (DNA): TGTGCCAGCAGCACCCTCAAGCGGGGGGGCGCCCGCACCGGGGAGCTGTTTTTT. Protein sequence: CASSTLKRGGARTGELFF.

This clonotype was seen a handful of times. The CDR3 loop reads CASSPGQGPSYEQYF. The CDR3 DNA reads TGTGCCAGCAGCCCAGGACAGGGGCCCTCCTACGAGCAGTACTTC. The chain carries TRBV7-9 and TRBJ2-7, with 9 bases that match TRBD1. CDR3 size: 15 residues. The trim removed 5 bases at V and 0 bases at J, leaving 5 bases unmatched. The V gene's germline CDR1 is SEHNR and CDR2 FQNEAQ (reference sequence).

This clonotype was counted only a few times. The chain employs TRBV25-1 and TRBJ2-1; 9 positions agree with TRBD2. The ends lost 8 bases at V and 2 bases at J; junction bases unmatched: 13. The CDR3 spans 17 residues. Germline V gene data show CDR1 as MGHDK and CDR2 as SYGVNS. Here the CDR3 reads CASSWGGRAPPYNEQFF. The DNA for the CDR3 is TGTGCCAGCTCCTGGGGCGGGAGGGCCCCCCCCTACAATGAGCAGTTCTTC.

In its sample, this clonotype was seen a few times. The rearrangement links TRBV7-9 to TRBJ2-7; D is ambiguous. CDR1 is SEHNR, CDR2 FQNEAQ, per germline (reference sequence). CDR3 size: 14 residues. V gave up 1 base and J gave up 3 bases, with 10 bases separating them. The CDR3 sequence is CASSLGRQHYEQYF. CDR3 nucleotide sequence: TGTGCCAGCAGCTTAGGGCGGCAGCACTACGAGCAGTACTTC.

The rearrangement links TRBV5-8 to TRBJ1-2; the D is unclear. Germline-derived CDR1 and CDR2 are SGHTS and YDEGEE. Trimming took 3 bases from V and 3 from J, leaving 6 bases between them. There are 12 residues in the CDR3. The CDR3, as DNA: TGTGCCAGCAGCTCCGATTACTATGGCTACACCTTC. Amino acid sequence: CASSSDYYGYTF. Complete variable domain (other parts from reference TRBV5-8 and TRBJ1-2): EAGVTQSPTHLIKTRGQQATLRCSPISGHTSVYWYQQALGLGLQFLLWYDEGEERNRGNFPPRFSGRQFPNYSSELNVNALELEDSALYLCASSSDYYGYTFGSGTRLTVV.

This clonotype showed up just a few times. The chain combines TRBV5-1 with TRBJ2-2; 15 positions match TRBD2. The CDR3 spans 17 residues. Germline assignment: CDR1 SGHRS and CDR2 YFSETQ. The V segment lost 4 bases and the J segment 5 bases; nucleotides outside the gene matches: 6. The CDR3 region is CASSPLGTSGGTGELFF. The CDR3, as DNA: TGCGCCAGCAGCCCTCTTGGGACTAGCGGGGGGACCGGGGAGCTGTTTTTT.

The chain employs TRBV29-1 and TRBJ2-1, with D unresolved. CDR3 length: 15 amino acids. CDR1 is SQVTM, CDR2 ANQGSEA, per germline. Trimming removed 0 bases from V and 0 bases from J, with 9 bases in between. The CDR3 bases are TGCAGCGTTGAAGATTCCGGCAGCTCCTACAATGAGCAGTTCTTC. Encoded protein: CSVEDSGSSYNEQFF.

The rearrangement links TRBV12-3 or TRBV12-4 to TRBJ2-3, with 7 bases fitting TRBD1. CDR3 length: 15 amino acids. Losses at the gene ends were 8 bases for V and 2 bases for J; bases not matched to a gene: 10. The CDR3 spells CASSQGDKFTDTQYF. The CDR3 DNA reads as TGTGCCAGCTCTCAGGGGGACAAGTTCACAGATACGCAGTATTTT.

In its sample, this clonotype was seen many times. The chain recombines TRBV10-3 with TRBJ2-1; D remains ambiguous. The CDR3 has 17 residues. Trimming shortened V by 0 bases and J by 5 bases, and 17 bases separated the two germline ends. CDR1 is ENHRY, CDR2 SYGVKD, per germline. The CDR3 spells CAISESLVRLGHNEQFF. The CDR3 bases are TGTGCCATCAGTGAGTCGTTAGTAAGGCTAGGGCACAATGAGCAGTTCTTC.

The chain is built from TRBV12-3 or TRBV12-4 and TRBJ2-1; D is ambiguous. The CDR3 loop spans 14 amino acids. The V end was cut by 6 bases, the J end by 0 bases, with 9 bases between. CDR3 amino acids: CASSPHSSYNEQFF. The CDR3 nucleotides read TGTGCCAGCAGCCCCCACAGCTCCTACAATGAGCAGTTCTTC.

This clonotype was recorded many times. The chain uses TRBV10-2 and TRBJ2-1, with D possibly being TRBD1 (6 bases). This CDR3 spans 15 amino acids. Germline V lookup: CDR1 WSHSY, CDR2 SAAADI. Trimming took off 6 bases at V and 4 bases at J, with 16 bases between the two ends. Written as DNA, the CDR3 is TGCGCCAGCAGAGGAATGCGGACAGCTTACAATGAGCAGTTCTTC. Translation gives CASRGMRTAYNEQFF.